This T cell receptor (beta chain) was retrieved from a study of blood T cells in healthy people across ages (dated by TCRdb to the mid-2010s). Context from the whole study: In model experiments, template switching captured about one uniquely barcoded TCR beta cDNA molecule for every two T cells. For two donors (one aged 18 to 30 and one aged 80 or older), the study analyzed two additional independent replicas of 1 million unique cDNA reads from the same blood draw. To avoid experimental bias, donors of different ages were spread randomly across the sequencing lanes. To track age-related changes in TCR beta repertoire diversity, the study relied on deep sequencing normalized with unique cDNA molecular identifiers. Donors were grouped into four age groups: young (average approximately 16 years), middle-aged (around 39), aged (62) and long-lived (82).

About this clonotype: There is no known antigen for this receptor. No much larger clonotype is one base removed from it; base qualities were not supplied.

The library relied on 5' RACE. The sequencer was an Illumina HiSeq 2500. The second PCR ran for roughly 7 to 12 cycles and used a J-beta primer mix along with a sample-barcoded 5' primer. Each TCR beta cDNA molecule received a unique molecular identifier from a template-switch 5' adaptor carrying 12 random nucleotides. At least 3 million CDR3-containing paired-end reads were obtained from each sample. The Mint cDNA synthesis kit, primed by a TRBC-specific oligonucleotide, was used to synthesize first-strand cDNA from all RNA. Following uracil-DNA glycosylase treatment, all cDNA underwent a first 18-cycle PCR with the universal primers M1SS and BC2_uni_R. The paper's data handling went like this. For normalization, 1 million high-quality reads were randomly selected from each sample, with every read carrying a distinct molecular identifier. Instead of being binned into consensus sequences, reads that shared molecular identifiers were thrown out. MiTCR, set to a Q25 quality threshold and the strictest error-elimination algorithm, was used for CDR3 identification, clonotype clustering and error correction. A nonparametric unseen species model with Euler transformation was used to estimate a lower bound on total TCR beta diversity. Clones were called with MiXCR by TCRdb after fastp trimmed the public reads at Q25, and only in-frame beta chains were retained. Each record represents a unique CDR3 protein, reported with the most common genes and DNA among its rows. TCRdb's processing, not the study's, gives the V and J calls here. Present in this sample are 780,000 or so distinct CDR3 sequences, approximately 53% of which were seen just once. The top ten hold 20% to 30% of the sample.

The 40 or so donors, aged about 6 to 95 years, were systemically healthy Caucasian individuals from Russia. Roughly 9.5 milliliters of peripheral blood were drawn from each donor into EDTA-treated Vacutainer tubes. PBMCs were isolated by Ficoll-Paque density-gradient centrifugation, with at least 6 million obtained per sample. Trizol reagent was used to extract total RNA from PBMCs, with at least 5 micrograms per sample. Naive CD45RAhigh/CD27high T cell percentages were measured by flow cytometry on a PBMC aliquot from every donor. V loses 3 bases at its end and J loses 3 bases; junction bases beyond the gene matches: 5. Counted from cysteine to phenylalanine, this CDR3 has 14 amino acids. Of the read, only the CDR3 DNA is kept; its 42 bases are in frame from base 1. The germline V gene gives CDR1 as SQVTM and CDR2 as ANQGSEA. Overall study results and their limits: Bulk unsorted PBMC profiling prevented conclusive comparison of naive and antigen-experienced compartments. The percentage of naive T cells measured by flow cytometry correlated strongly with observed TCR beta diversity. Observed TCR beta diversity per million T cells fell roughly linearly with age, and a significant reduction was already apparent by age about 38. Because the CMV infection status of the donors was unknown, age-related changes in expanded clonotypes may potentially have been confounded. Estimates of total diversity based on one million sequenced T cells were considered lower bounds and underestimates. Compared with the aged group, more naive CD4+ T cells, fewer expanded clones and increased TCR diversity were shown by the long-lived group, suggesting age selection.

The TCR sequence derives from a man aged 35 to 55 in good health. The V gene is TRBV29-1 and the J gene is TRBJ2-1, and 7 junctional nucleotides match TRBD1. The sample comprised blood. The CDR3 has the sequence CSVDQTGRYNEQFF. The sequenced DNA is TGCAGCGTTGACCAGACAGGGCGCTACAATGAGCAGTTCTTC.